This is a list of T cell receptor beta chains from one sample in a study of T cell responses to AZD1222 COVID-19 vaccine. Some clones are missing from TCRdb's copy, which holds only in-frame ones; the method was immunoSEQ multiplex PCR. The sample carries some 98,000 clones, around nine tenths recorded once. The sequences come from peripheral blood, collected on day 0 of AZD1222 vaccination. The receptors stem from an adult in good health. CDR3s include the opening cysteine and the closing phenylalanine or tryptophan. D genes are given only for firm matches. Expanded clones are given a class, and other clones once, few, many or no size at all.

size	D	V	J	CDR3	DNA
-	-	TRBV29-1	TRBJ2-1	CSALGMEQFF	TGCAGCGCCCTGGGAATGGAGCAGTTCTTC
once	TRBD1	TRBV19	TRBJ2-1	CASSIAGGGVSEQFF	TGTGCCAGTAGTATTGCAGGGGGCGGTGTCTCCGAGCAGTTCTTC
-	-	TRBV28	TRBJ2-7	CASRDGPSYEQYF	TGTGCCAGCAGGGACGGCCCCTCCTACGAGCAGTACTTC
-	-	TRBV5-5	TRBJ1-4	CASSPRREGEKLFF	TGTGCCAGCAGCCCTCGCAGGGAGGGCGAAAAACTGTTTTTT
-	-	TRBV30	TRBJ1-1	CAWSTGGQNTEAFF	TGTGCCTGGAGTACGGGGGGACAGAACACTGAAGCTTTCTTT
-	TRBD1	TRBV19	TRBJ2-5	CASSFRTGTYQETQYF	TGTGCCAGTAGTTTCCGGACAGGGACATACCAAGAGACCCAGTACTTC
-	-	TRBV18	TRBJ1-2	CASSPSRTGKNGYTF	TGTGCCAGCTCACCCTCCCGAACAGGGAAGAATGGCTACACCTTC
-	-	TRBV12-3/TRBV12-4	TRBJ2-7	CASSFEEPSEQYF	TGTGCCAGCAGTTTCGAGGAACCCTCCGAGCAGTACTTC
-	TRBD1	TRBV18	TRBJ2-2	CASTGTGDTGELFF	TGTGCCAGCACCGGGACAGGGGACACCGGGGAGCTGTTTTTT
-	-	TRBV29-1	TRBJ1-1	CSVEEAGTGTEAFF	TGCAGCGTTGAAGAGGCGGGAACGGGCACTGAAGCTTTCTTT
-	TRBD1	TRBV18	TRBJ1-4	CASSPRGHIATNEKLFF	TGTGCCAGCTCACCAAGGGGGCATATTGCAACTAATGAAAAACTGTTTTTT
-	-	TRBV6-2/TRBV6-3	TRBJ2-7	CASSYPVGQSSRYEQYF	TGTGCCAGCAGTTACCCCGTCGGACAGTCTAGTCGGTACGAGCAGTACTTC
-	-	TRBV3-1/TRBV3-2	TRBJ1-6	CASSQDFRVYIYNSPLHF	TGTGCCAGCAGCCAAGATTTTAGGGTCTATATCTATAATTCACCCCTCCACTTT
-	-	TRBV7-9	TRBJ1-1	CASRLPGAMNTEAFF	TGTGCCAGCAGACTCCCGGGAGCCATGAACACTGAAGCTTTCTTT
once	-	TRBV5-1	TRBJ2-7	CASSPLDNYSYEQYF	TGCGCCAGCAGCCCGCTCGACAATTACTCCTACGAGCAGTACTTC
-	-	TRBV6-5	TRBJ1-5	CATQYSNQPQHF	TGTGCCACCCAGTATAGCAATCAGCCCCAGCATTTT
-	-	TRBV5-1	TRBJ1-1	CASSWARNTEAFF	TGCGCCAGCAGCTGGGCGCGGAACACTGAAGCTTTCTTT
-	-	TRBV5-6	TRBJ1-6	CASSLVTGDLYNSPLHF	TGTGCCAGCAGCTTGGTGACAGGAGACCTTTATAATTCACCCCTCCACTTT
-	-	TRBV7-2	TRBJ2-2	CASSPTAGGELFF	TGTGCCAGCAGCCCTACCGCGGGAGGGGAGCTGTTTTTT
-	TRBD1	TRBV19	TRBJ1-2	CASMGQPSPNYGYTF	TGTGCCAGTATGGGACAGCCTTCCCCTAACTATGGCTACACCTTC
-	-	TRBV9	TRBJ1-6	CASSVAGRRSSPLHF	TGTGCCAGCAGCGTAGCCGGCAGGCGCAGTTCACCCCTCCACTTT
-	-	TRBV28	TRBJ2-2	CASGRGAVAGELFF	TGTGCCAGCGGACGGGGCGCGGTGGCCGGGGAGCTGTTTTTT
-	TRBD1	TRBV7-3	TRBJ2-1	CASSTDRGNEQFF	TGTGCCAGCAGCACGGACAGGGGAAATGAGCAGTTCTTC
-	TRBD1	TRBV7-2	TRBJ2-6	CASSLRTGASGANVLTF	TGTGCCAGCAGTCTGAGGACAGGGGCCTCTGGGGCCAACGTCCTGACTTTC
once	-	TRBV3-1/TRBV3-2	TRBJ2-7	CASSQDLTYEQYF	TGTGCCAGCAGCCAAGACCTAACCTACGAGCAGTACTTC